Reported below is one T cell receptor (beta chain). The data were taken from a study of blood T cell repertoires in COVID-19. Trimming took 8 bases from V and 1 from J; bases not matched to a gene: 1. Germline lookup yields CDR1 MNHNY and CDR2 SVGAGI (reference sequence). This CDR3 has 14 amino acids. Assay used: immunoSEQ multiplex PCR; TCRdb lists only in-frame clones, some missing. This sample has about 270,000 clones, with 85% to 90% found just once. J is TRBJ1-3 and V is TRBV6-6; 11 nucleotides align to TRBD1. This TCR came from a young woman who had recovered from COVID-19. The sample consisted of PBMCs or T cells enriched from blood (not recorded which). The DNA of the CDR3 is TGTGCCAGCGGGACAGGGGGATCTGGAAACACCATATATTTT. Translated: CASGTGGSGNTIYF.